A selection of T cell receptor beta chains follows, all from one sample in a study of blood T cell repertoires in COVID-19. Sequencing was performed with immunoSEQ multiplex PCR; in TCRdb, only in-frame clones are kept and a portion is missing. The sample holds about 110,000 clones, roughly two thirds seen once. The sample taken for sequencing was peripheral blood. These receptors originate from an older man with acute or convalescent COVID-19. Each CDR3 is given with its conserved first and last residue. D genes are given only for firm matches. Size values are once, few and many counts, or a class for expanded clones, and some rows have none.

size: -; V: TRBV18; D: TRBD1; J: TRBJ1-2; DNA: TGTGCCAGCTCACCATTTACAGGGGCAGATGGCTACACCTTC; CDR3: CASSPFTGADGYTF
size: -; V: TRBV29-1; D: -; J: TRBJ2-1; DNA: TGCAGCGTTGAGGCGACTAGTCAATCCTACAATGAGCAGTTCTTC; CDR3: CSVEATSQSYNEQFF
size: -; V: TRBV28; D: TRBD1; J: TRBJ1-2; DNA: TGTGCCAGCAGACGACAGGGCCCCTTTCTCTATGGCTACACCTTC; CDR3: CASRRQGPFLYGYTF
size: -; V: TRBV4-3; D: TRBD1; J: TRBJ2-5; DNA: TGCGCCAGCAGCCGACTTTCAGGGGGCGCAGAGACCCAGTACTTC; CDR3: CASSRLSGGAETQYF
size: -; V: TRBV6-5; D: TRBD1; J: TRBJ1-6; DNA: TGTGCCAGCAGTTACCTCCGACAGGGGGAGTCACCCCTCCACTTT; CDR3: CASSYLRQGESPLHF
size: -; V: TRBV2; D: -; J: TRBJ1-1; DNA: TGTGCCAGCCGCAAGGACCAGCGGATTGAAGCTTTCTTT; CDR3: CASRKDQRIEAFF
size: -; V: TRBV2; D: -; J: TRBJ2-2; DNA: TGTGCCAGCAGTGAATTTGCTTTCACTGGGGAGCTGTTTTTT; CDR3: CASSEFAFTGELFF
size: -; V: TRBV2; D: TRBD1; J: TRBJ1-2; DNA: TGTGCCAGCAGACAAATAACAGGGGAAGGCTACACCTTC; CDR3: CASRQITGEGYTF
size: -; V: TRBV4-1; D: -; J: TRBJ1-1; DNA: TGCGCCAGCAGCCAAGATGGCCAGGGGAACACTGAAGCTTTCTTT; CDR3: CASSQDGQGNTEAFF
size: -; V: TRBV7-3; D: -; J: TRBJ2-1; DNA: TGTGCCAGCAGCTTAACTGCGGGTCCCTACAATGAGCAGTTCTTC; CDR3: CASSLTAGPYNEQFF
size: -; V: TRBV6-1; D: -; J: TRBJ1-2; DNA: TGTGCCAGCAGTGAACGAGGGCAGAACTATGGCTACACCTTC; CDR3: CASSERGQNYGYTF
size: -; V: TRBV28; D: -; J: TRBJ2-7; DNA: TGTGCCAGCATGGGGAGTATGCCATCCGAGCAGTACTTC; CDR3: CASMGSMPSEQYF
size: -; V: TRBV5-1; D: -; J: TRBJ2-1; DNA: TGCGCCAGCAGCTTGGTCTCCAATGAGCAGTTCTTC; CDR3: CASSLVSNEQFF
size: -; V: TRBV28; D: TRBD1; J: TRBJ2-5; DNA: TGTGCCAGCAGTCCTGGGACAGGGGGCGGGGAGACCCAGTACTTC; CDR3: CASSPGTGGGETQYF
size: -; V: TRBV9; D: -; J: TRBJ1-5; DNA: TGTGCCAGCAGCGTAGGGACCCAGGGTAGGGAGCCCCAGCATTTT; CDR3: CASSVGTQGREPQHF
size: -; V: TRBV28; D: TRBD1; J: TRBJ1-5; DNA: TGTGCCAGCAGTACTCCGGGACAGACAACATATAGCAATCAGCCCCAGCATTTT; CDR3: CASSTPGQTTYSNQPQHF
size: few; V: TRBV5-8; D: TRBD2; J: TRBJ2-1; DNA: TGTGCCAGCAGCTTGTTGACTAGCGGCGAGCAGTTCTTC; CDR3: CASSLLTSGEQFF
size: -; V: TRBV5-6; D: TRBD2; J: TRBJ2-7; DNA: TGTGCCAGCAGCTTCTTTGGTAGTAGCGGGAGCTCCTACGAGCAGTACTTC; CDR3: CASSFFGSSGSSYEQYF
size: -; V: TRBV3-1/TRBV3-2; D: -; J: TRBJ1-1; DNA: TGTGCCAGCAGCCCAAGGGGGAACACTGAAGCTTTCTTT; CDR3: CASSPRGNTEAFF
size: -; V: TRBV28; D: TRBD1; J: TRBJ2-2; DNA: TGTGCCAGCAGGACAGGGGCGGGCGGGGAGCTGTTTTTT; CDR3: CASRTGAGGELFF
size: -; V: TRBV5-6; D: -; J: TRBJ1-1; DNA: TGTGCCAGCAGCCCAGGGTCTGATGAAGCTTTCTTT; CDR3: CASSPGSDEAFF
size: -; V: TRBV6-5; D: -; J: TRBJ2-3; DNA: TGTGCCGCAAAGGACTCCACAGATACGCAGTATTTT; CDR3: CAAKDSTDTQYF
size: once; V: TRBV7-2; D: -; J: TRBJ1-1; DNA: TGTGCCAGCAGCCCCGGCTGGAGGAACACTGAAGCTTTCTTT; CDR3: CASSPGWRNTEAFF
size: few; V: TRBV5-1; D: -; J: TRBJ2-3; DNA: TGCGCCAGCAGCTCCGGGGTGGAAGGGAATACGCAGTATTTT; CDR3: CASSSGVEGNTQYF